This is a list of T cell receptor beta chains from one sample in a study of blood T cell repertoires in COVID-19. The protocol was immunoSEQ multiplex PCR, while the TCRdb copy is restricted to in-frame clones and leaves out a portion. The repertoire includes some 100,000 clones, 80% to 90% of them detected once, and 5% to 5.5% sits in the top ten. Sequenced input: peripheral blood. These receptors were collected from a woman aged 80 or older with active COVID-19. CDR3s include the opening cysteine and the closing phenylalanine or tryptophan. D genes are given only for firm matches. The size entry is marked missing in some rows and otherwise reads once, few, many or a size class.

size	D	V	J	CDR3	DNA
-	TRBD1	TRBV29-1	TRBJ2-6	CSVRGQGGANVLTF	TGCAGCGTTCGGGGACAGGGTGGGGCCAACGTCCTGACTTTC
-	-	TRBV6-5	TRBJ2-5	CASVGQGMGTQYF	TGTGCCAGCGTCGGGCAGGGTATGGGGACCCAGTACTTC
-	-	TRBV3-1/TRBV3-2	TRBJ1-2	CASSQANPEVRGSFSGYTF	TGTGCCAGCAGCCAAGCGAATCCCGAAGTGCGAGGCAGCTTTAGCGGCTACACCTTC
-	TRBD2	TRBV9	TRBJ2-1	CASSVRGLAGQIHNEQFF	TGTGCCAGCAGCGTTAGGGGACTAGCGGGACAGATACACAATGAGCAGTTCTTC
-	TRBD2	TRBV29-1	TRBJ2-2	CSVSGRATGELFF	TGCAGCGTTAGTGGGAGGGCAACCGGGGAGCTGTTTTTT
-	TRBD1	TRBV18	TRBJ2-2	CASSPTSTQGDTGELFF	TGTGCCAGCTCACCCACCTCTACCCAGGGGGACACCGGGGAGCTGTTTTTT
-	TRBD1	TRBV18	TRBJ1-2	CASSPRPDRDHGYTF	TGTGCCAGCTCACCCAGGCCGGACAGGGATCATGGCTACACCTTC
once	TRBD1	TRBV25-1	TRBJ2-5	CASSEAGGEKTQYF	TGTGCCAGCAGTGAGGCAGGGGGCGAAAAGACCCAGTACTTC
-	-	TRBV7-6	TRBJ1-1	CASSPLRREMNTEAFF	TGTGCCAGCAGCCCATTGAGGAGGGAAATGAACACTGAAGCTTTCTTT
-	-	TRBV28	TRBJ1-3	CASSFGGPGNTIYF	TGTGCCAGCAGTTTTGGGGGCCCTGGAAACACCATATATTTT
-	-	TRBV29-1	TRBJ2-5	CSVGRDIQETQYF	TGCAGCGTTGGGAGGGATATCCAAGAGACCCAGTACTTC
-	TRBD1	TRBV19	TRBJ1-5	CASSINRGAGQPQHF	TGTGCCAGTAGTATAAACAGGGGGGCGGGTCAGCCCCAGCATTTT
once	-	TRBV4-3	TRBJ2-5	CASSQLRRGGETQYF	TGCGCCAGCAGCCAACTTCGCAGGGGCGGAGAGACCCAGTACTTC
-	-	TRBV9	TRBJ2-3	CASSPGGLTDTQYF	TGTGCCAGCAGCCCCGGGGGGCTAACAGATACGCAGTATTTT
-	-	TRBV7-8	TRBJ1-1	CASSPQGSNTEAFF	TGTGCCAGCAGCCCCCAGGGTTCCAACACTGAAGCTTTCTTT
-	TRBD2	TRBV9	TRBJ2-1	CASSASGTNNEQFF	TGTGCCAGCAGCGCTTCCGGGACTAATAATGAGCAGTTCTTC
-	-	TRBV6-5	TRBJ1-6	CASSSGGGRYNSPLHF	TGTGCCAGCAGTTCTGGGGGCGGAAGATATAATTCACCCCTCCACTTT
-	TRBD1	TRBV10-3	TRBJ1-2	CAIRGTGAGYTF	TGTGCCATCAGGGGTACAGGGGCTGGCTACACCTTC